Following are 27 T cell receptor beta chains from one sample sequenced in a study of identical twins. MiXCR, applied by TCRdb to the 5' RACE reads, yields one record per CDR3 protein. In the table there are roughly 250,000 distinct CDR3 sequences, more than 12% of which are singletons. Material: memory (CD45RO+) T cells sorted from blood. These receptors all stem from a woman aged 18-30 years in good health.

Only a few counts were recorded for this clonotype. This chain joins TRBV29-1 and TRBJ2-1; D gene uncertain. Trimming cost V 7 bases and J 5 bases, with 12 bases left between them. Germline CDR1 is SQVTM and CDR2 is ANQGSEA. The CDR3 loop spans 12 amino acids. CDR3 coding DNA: TGCAGCGCATATACATGGAACAATGAGCAGTTCTTC. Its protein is CSAYTWNNEQFF.

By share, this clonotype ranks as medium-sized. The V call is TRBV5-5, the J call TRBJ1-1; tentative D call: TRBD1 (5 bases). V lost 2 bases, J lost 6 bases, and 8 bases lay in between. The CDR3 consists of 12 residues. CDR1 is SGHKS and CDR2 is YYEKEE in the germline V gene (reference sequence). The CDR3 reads CASSFVGAEAFF. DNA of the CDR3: TGTGCCAGCAGCTTCGTAGGGGCTGAAGCTTTCTTT.

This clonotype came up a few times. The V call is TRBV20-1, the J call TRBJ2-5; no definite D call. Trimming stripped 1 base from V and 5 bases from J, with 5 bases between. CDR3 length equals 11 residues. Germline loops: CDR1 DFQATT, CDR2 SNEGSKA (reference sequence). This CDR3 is CSARVRETQYF. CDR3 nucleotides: TGCAGTGCTAGAGTCCGGGAGACCCAGTACTTC.

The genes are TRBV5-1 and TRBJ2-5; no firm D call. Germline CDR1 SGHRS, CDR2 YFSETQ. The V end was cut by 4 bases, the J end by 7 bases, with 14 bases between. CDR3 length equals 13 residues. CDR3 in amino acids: CASSLASSSTQYF. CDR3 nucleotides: TGCGCCAGCAGCCTGGCGTCATCCTCGACCCAGTACTTC. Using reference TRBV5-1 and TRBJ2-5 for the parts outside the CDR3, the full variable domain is KAGVTQTPRYLIKTRGQQVTLSCSPISGHRSVSWYQQTPGQGLQFLFEYFSETQRNKGNFPGRFSGRQFSNSRSEMNVSTLELGDSALYLCASSLASSSTQYFGPGTRLLVL.

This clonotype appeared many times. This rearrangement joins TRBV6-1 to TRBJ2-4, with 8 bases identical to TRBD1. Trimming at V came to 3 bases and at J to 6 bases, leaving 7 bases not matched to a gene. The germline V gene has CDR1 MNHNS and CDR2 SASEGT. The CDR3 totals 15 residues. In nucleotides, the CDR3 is TGTGCCAGCAGTGAGGGCAGGGGGCGGTCAAACATTCAGTACTTC. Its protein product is CASSEGRGRSNIQYF.

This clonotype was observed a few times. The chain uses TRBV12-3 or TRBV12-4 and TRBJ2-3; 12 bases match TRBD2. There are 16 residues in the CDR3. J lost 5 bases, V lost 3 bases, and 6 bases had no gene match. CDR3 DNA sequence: TGTGCCAGCAGTTTTGGGCTAGCGGGGGGGCAAGATACGCAGTATTTT. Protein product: CASSFGLAGGQDTQYF.

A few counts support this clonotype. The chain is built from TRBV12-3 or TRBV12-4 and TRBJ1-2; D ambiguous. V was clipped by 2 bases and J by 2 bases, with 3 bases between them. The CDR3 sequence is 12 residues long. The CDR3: CASSLQNYGYTF. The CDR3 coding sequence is TGTGCCAGCAGTTTACAAAACTATGGCTACACCTTC.

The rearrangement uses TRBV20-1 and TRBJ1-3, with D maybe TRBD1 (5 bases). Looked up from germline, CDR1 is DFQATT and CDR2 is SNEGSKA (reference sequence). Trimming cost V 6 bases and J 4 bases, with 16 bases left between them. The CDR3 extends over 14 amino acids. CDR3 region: CSAGRWGVGNTIYF. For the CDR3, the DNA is TGCAGTGCGGGGAGGTGGGGGGTGGGAAACACCATATATTTT.

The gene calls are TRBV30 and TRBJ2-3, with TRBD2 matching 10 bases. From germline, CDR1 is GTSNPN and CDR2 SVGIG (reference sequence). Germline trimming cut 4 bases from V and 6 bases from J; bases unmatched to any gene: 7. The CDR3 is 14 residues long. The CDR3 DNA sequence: TGTGCCTGGATATTTCCTAGCGGGAGTGATACGCAGTATTTT. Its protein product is CAWIFPSGSDTQYF.

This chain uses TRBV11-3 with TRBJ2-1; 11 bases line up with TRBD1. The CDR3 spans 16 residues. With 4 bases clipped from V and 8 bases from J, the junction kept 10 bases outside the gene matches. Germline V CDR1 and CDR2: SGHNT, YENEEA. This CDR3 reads CASSSSGTGGVHEQFF. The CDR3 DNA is TGTGCCAGCAGCTCCTCCGGGACAGGGGGTGTTCATGAGCAGTTCTTC.

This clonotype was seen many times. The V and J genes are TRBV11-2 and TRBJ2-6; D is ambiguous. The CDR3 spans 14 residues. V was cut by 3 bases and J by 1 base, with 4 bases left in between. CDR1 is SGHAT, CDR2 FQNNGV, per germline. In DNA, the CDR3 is TGTGCCAGCAGCTTTGAGTCTGGGGCCAACGTCCTGACTTTC. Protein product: CASSFESGANVLTF.

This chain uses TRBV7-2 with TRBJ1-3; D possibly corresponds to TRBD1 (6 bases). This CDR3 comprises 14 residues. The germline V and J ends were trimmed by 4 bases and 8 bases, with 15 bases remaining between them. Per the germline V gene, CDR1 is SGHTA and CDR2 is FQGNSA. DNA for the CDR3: TGTGCCAGCAGCTCAGGGGCCTGGAGAGACACCATATATTTT. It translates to CASSSGAWRDTIYF.

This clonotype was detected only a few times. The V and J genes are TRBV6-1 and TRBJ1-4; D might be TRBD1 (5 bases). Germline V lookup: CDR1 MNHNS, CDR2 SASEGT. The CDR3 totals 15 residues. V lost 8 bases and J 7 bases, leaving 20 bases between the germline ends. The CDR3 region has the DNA TGTGCCAGCGGCCAAGTCCCAACGGGGCCTGAAAAACTGTTTTTT. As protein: CASGQVPTGPEKLFF.

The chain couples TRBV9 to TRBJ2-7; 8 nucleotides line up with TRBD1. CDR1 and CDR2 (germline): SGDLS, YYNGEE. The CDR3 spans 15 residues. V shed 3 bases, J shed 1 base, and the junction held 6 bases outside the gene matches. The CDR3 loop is CASSAGQGGSYEQYF. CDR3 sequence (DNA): TGTGCCAGCAGCGCCGGACAGGGTGGATCCTACGAGCAGTACTTC.

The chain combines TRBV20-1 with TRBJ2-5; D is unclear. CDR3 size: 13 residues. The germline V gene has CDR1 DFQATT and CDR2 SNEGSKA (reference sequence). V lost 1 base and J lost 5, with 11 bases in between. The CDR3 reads CSARVLPRETQYF. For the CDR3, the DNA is TGCAGTGCTAGAGTTTTGCCGAGGGAGACCCAGTACTTC.

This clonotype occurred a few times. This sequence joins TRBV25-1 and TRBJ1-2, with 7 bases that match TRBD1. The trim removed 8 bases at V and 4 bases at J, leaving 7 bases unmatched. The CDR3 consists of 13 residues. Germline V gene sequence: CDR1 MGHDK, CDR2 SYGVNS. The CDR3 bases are TGTGCCAGCGGATACAGGGGCGGCTATGGCTACACCTTC. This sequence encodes CASGYRGGYGYTF.

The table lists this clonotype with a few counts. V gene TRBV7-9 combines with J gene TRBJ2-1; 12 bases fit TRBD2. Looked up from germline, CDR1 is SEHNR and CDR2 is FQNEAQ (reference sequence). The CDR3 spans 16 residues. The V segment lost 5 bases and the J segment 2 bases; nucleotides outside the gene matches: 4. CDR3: CASSTPSGGAYNEQFF. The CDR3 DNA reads TGTGCCAGCAGCACCCCTAGCGGGGGGGCCTACAATGAGCAGTTCTTC.

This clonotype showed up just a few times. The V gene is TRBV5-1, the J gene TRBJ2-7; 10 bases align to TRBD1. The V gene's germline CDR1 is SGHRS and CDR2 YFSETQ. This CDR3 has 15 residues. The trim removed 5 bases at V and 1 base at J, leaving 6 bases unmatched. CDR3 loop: CASRKPGQGSYEQYF. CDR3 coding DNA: TGCGCCAGCAGGAAACCGGGACAGGGGTCCTACGAGCAGTACTTC.

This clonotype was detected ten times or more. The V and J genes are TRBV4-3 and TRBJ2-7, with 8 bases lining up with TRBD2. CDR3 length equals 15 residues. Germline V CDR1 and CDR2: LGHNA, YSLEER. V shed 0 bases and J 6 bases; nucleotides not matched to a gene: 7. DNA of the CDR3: TGCGCCAGCAGCCAAGAAAATGGACTAGCTCTCGAGCAGTACTTC. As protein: CASSQENGLALEQYF.

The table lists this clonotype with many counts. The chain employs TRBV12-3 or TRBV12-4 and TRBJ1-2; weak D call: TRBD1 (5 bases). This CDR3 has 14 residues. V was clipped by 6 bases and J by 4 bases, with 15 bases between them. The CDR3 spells CASRPLGAIYGYTF. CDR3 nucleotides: TGTGCCAGCAGACCCTTAGGGGCAATCTATGGCTACACCTTC.

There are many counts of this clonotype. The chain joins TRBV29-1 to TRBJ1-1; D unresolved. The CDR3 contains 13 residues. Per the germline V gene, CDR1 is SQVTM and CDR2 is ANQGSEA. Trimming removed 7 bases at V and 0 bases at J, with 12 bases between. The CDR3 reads CSAHYDMNTEAFF. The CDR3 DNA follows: TGCAGCGCCCACTACGACATGAACACTGAAGCTTTCTTT. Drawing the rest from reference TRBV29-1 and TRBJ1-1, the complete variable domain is SAVISQKPSRDICQRGTSLTIQCQVDSQVTMMFWYRQQPGQSLTLIATANQGSEATYESGFVIDKFPISRPNLTFSTLTVSNMSPEDSSIYLCSAHYDMNTEAFFGQGTRLTVV.

CDR3 protein: CASTSQGWEQFF. The CDR3 DNA is TGTGCCAGCACCTCCCAAGGGTGGGAGCAGTTCTTC. The chain has TRBV11-2 and TRBJ2-1; D ambiguous. V gave up 7 bases and J gave up 10 bases, with 14 bases separating them. This CDR3 comprises 12 residues. Germline lookup yields CDR1 SGHAT and CDR2 FQNNGV.

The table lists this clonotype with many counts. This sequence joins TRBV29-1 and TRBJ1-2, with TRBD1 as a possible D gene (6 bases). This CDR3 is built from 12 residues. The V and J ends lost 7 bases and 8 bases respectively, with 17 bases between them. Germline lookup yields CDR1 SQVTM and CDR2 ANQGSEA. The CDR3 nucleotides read TGCAGCGGTAACAGGGAAGGGGTCGGCTACACCTTC. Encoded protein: CSGNREGVGYTF.

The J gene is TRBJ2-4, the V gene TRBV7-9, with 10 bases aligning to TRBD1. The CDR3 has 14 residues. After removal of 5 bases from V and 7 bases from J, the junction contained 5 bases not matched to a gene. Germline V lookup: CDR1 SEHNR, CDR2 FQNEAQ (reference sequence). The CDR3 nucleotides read TGTGCCAGCAGCGTACCGGGACAGGGGAACATTCAGTACTTC. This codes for CASSVPGQGNIQYF.

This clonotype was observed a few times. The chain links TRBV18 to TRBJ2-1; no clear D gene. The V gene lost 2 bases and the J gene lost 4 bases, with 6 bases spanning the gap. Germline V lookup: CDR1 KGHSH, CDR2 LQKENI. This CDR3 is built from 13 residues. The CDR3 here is CASSPAVYNEQFF. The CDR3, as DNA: TGTGCCAGCTCACCAGCGGTTTACAATGAGCAGTTCTTC.

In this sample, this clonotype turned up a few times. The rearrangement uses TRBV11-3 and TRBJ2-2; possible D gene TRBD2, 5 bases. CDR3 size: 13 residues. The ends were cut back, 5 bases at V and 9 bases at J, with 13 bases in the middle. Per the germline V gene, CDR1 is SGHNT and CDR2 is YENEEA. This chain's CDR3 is CASSPRGLRELFF. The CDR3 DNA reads TGTGCCAGCAGCCCCCGCGGGCTCCGGGAGCTGTTTTTT.

Here the CDR3 reads CSVTFVRSSYEQYF. Here the CDR3 DNA reads TGCAGCGTGACCTTCGTTAGGAGCTCCTACGAGCAGTACTTC. The rearrangement links TRBV29-1 to TRBJ2-7; D remains unclear. The CDR3 runs to 14 residues. V lost 6 bases and J 0 bases, leaving 15 bases between the germline ends. Germline-derived CDR1 and CDR2 are SQVTM and ANQGSEA.